Below are 18 T cell receptor beta chains sequenced from a single sample in a study of T cell changes during pregnancy in multiple sclerosis. Libraries were prepared by immunoSEQ multiplex PCR; TCRdb keeps only in-frame clonotypes and omits some of them. This table has approximately 65,000 clones, 91% appearing once. Source: CD4+ T cells from peripheral blood mononuclear cells, taken in the first trimester of pregnancy. These receptors all come from a female donor with multiple sclerosis, enrolled in a pregnancy study.

The CDR3 DNA follows: TGTGCCAGTATGGCCGGCGGGGGCAACACCGGGGAGCTGTTTTTT. Its protein product is CASMAGGGNTGELFF. This chain connects TRBV6-1 to TRBJ2-2; tentatively, D is TRBD2 (7 bases). The CDR3 extends over 15 amino acids. V was clipped by 9 bases and J by 2 bases, with 16 bases between them. Germline loops: CDR1 MNHNS, CDR2 SASEGT.

The chain carries TRBV6-5 and TRBJ2-7; D possibly corresponds to TRBD2 (5 bases). Germline loops: CDR1 MNHEY, CDR2 SVGAGI. The V and J ends lost 5 bases and 0 bases respectively, with 11 bases between them. There are 14 residues in the CDR3. The CDR3 region has the DNA TGTGCCAGCAGTCAAGCGGAAAGCTCCTACGAGCAGTACTTC. Protein: CASSQAESSYEQYF.

Comment on this clone: At one boundary the junction diverges from the germline segment, which might be a read error. The J gene is TRBJ2-7, the V gene TRBV7-7; 9 nucleotides align to TRBD1. CDR3 length equals 14 residues. Germline CDR1 is SSHAT and CDR2 is FNYEAQ (reference sequence). CDR3 in amino acids: CASSLRQGGYEQYF. The CDR3 DNA reads as TGTGCTAGCAGCCTCCGACAGGGGGGCTACGAGCAGTACTTC.

This CDR3 reads CASKRGGAGADTQYF. The CDR3 DNA follows: TGTGCCAGCAAACGCGGGGGGGCCGGGGCAGATACGCAGTATTTT. The V gene is TRBV5-4, the J gene TRBJ2-3; 9 bases fit TRBD2. V lost 6 bases, J lost 4 bases, and 9 bases stayed unmatched. CDR3 length equals 15 residues. The V gene's germline CDR1 is SGHNT and CDR2 YYREEE (reference sequence).

The chain has TRBV11-1 and TRBJ2-7, with 10 bases fitting TRBD2. V lost 4 bases, J lost 4 bases, and 4 bases stayed unmatched. The CDR3 loop spans 14 amino acids. Germline CDR1 and CDR2: SGHAT and FQDESV (reference sequence). CDR3 sequence: CASSYQRGGYEQYF. The CDR3 bases are TGTGCCAGCAGCTACCAGCGGGGGGGGTACGAGCAGTACTTC.

The chain links TRBV4-2 to TRBJ2-2, with a possible D match to TRBD2 (7 bases). V was shortened by 4 bases and J by 3 bases, with 15 bases between the two germline ends. Germline lookup yields CDR1 LGHNA and CDR2 YNFKEQ. The CDR3 runs 16 residues. The CDR3, as DNA: TGTGCCAGCAGCCGGAAAGGGGGGGCGGACACCGGGGAGCTGTTTTTT. Translation gives CASSRKGGADTGELFF.

This sequence joins TRBV28 and TRBJ1-1; TRBD1 matches 9 bases. CDR1 and CDR2 (germline): MDHEN, SYDVKM. With 6 bases clipped from V and 1 base from J, the junction kept 0 bases outside the gene matches. The CDR3 is made up of 13 amino acids. CDR3 amino acids: CASRGQGNTEAFF. CDR3 sequence (DNA): TGTGCCAGCAGGGGACAGGGGAACACTGAAGCTTTCTTT.

CDR3 nucleotide sequence: TGTGCCAGCAGCTTAATGGGCACGAACACTGAAGCTTTCTTT. Its translation: CASSLMGTNTEAFF. The chain employs TRBV7-3 and TRBJ1-1; D not resolved. The V gene lost 1 base and the J gene lost 1 base, with 7 bases spanning the gap. The CDR3 is 14 amino acids. Germline V gives CDR1 SGHTA, CDR2 FQGTGA. The full variable domain, completed using reference TRBV7-3 and TRBJ1-1, is GAGVSQTPSNKVTEKGKYVELRCDPISGHTALYWYRQSLGQGPEFLIYFQGTGAADDSGLPNDRFFAVRPEGSVSTLKIQRTERGDSAVYLCASSLMGTNTEAFFGQGTRLTVV.

This clone was observed at least ten times. This chain links TRBV20-1 with TRBJ1-1; possible D gene TRBD1, 5 bases. The CDR3 is 11 amino acids. From germline, CDR1 is DFQATT and CDR2 SNEGSKA (reference sequence). Trimming cost V 2 bases and J 6 bases, with 7 bases left between them. CDR3 region: CSARRGAEAFF. The DNA of the CDR3 is TGCAGTGCTAGAAGGGGCGCTGAAGCTTTCTTT.

The V gene is TRBV5-4, the J gene TRBJ2-3; 8 nucleotides line up with TRBD2. After removal of 3 bases from V and 2 bases from J, the junction contained 5 bases not matched to a gene. The CDR3 runs 15 residues. Germline CDR1 reads SGHNT; CDR2 reads YYREEE (reference sequence). The CDR3 spells CASSSERGNTDTQYF. DNA of the CDR3: TGTGCCAGCAGCTCGGAGCGGGGGAACACAGATACGCAGTATTTT.

V is TRBV5-5 and J is TRBJ2-1, with 9 bases lining up with TRBD2. The CDR3 extends over 15 amino acids. The V gene's germline CDR1 is SGHKS and CDR2 YYEKEE (reference sequence). V lost 2 bases to trimming and J lost 4 bases; unmatched junction nucleotides: 4. CDR3 amino acids: CASSFSGGPYNEQFF. The CDR3 coding sequence is TGTGCCAGCAGCTTTAGCGGGGGACCGTACAATGAGCAGTTCTTC.

This clone was detected only once. This sequence joins TRBV7-2 and TRBJ2-1; D might be TRBD1 (6 bases). The CDR3 runs to 15 residues. Deletions cut 5 bases from V and 0 bases from J, with 11 bases between. CDR1 is SGHTA and CDR2 is FQGNSA in the germline V gene. CDR3 sequence: CASSAQGSSYNEQFF. The CDR3 nucleotides read TGTGCCAGCAGCGCGCAGGGGAGCTCCTACAATGAGCAGTTCTTC.

The chain recombines TRBV19 with TRBJ2-5, with D perhaps matching TRBD1 (6 bases). This CDR3 comprises 14 residues. In germline, CDR1 is LNHDA, CDR2 SQIVND (reference sequence). V lost 9 bases and J lost 4, with 18 bases in between. The CDR3 bases are TGTGCCAGCTCTCCCACAGGGTTGTCAGAGACCCAGTACTTC. It codes for CASSPTGLSETQYF. The variable domain in full, with the rest retrieved from reference TRBV19 and TRBJ2-5, is DGGITQSPKYLFRKEGQNVTLSCEQNLNHDAMYWYRQDPGQGLRLIYYSQIVNDFQKGDIAEGYSVSREKKESFPLTVTSAQKNPTAFYLCASSPTGLSETQYFGPGTRLLVL.

The chain joins TRBV5-4 to TRBJ2-7, with 11 bases identical to TRBD1. The junction had 11 bases not matched to a gene; V was cut back by 4 bases and J by 5 bases. The CDR3 has 16 amino acids. Germline CDR1 is SGHNT and CDR2 is YYREEE (reference sequence). CDR3 nucleotide sequence: TGTGCCAGCAGCCCTAGGACAGGGGGCCTGATGGACGAGCAGTACTTC. It is translated as CASSPRTGGLMDEQYF.

Relative to its sample, this clone is medium-sized. The rearrangement joins TRBV18 to TRBJ2-7; tentatively, D is TRBD1 (6 bases). This CDR3 is 13 amino acids long. Germline CDR1 is KGHSH and CDR2 is LQKENI. Trimming removed 4 bases from V and 3 bases from J, with 10 bases in between. This CDR3 reads CASSRLGGYEQYF. CDR3 in DNA: TGTGCCAGCTCACGGCTAGGGGGCTACGAGCAGTACTTC.

J is TRBJ1-1 and V is TRBV2; TRBD1 might be the D (6 bases). Germline loops: CDR1 SNHLY, CDR2 FYNNEI. The CDR3 covers 14 residues. The V and J ends lost 6 bases and 1 base respectively, with 12 bases between them. As DNA, the CDR3 is TGTGCCAGCAGGGGACACGAGCGGAACACTGAAGCTTTCTTT. This encodes CASRGHERNTEAFF. Filled out from reference TRBV2 and TRBJ1-1, the complete variable domain reads EPEVTQTPSHQVTQMGQEVILRCVPISNHLYFYWYRQILGQKVEFLVSFYNNEISEKSEIFDDQFSVERPDGSNFTLKIRSTKLEDSAMYFCASRGHERNTEAFFGQGTRLTVV.

The genes are TRBV25-1 and TRBJ2-2; TRBD1 matches 7 bases. The trim removed 0 bases at V and 1 base at J, leaving 2 bases unmatched. The length of the CDR3 is 16 residues. Germline V CDR1 and CDR2: MGHDK, SYGVNS. CDR3 amino acids: CASSEYRDRNTGELFF. CDR3 nucleotide sequence: TGTGCCAGCAGTGAATACCGGGACAGGAACACCGGGGAGCTGTTTTTT.

The rearrangement joins TRBV5-1 to TRBJ1-2; weak D call: TRBD1 (6 bases). CDR1 SGHRS and CDR2 YFSETQ come from the germline V gene. This CDR3 is 14 amino acids long. The V end was cut by 0 bases, the J end by 5 bases, with 11 bases between. Written as DNA, the CDR3 is TGCGCCAGCAGCTTGGCAGGGGAACGGTATGGCTACACCTTC. The encoded protein is CASSLAGERYGYTF.